The rows below give T cell receptor beta chains drawn from one sample of a study of monozygotic twins with inflammatory bowel disease. TCRdb re-called the 5' RACE reads; every CDR3 protein appears as one record, without DNA. The sample yields about 450,000 distinct CDR3 sequences, of which the top ten take up about 2.6%. What was sequenced was blood. The receptors were gathered from a human donor with ulcerative colitis or Crohn's disease, or a healthy co-twin of an affected twin (not recorded which). Both conserved end residues are part of each CDR3.

J	V	CDR3
TRBJ1-2	TRBV29-1	CSAAGKGTGEDGYTF
TRBJ2-1	TRBV7-9	CASSLDLARPGNEQFF
TRBJ1-1	TRBV7-9	CASSLNRGYTEAFF
TRBJ1-6	TRBV5-1	CASSFSTLESPLHF
TRBJ2-7	TRBV28	CASRDSGGIYEQYF
TRBJ2-1	TRBV20-1	CSARDFRVVGGRKSEQFF
TRBJ2-5	TRBV12-3/TRBV12-4	CASSSHRGQETQYF
TRBJ2-3	TRBV7-2	CASKGWSGNTDTQYF
TRBJ1-1	TRBV29-1	CSVSGRLNTEAFF
TRBJ2-7	TRBV14	CASSHAGSYEQYF
TRBJ1-6	TRBV3-1	CASSQDQRSLHF
TRBJ2-1	TRBV3-1	CASSLAGMNEQFF
TRBJ2-3	TRBV20-1	CSARGGLPSTDTDTQYF
TRBJ2-6	TRBV30	CAWSTGANVLTF
TRBJ1-5	TRBV7-2	CASSSGTLGGNQPQHF
TRBJ2-1	TRBV5-1	CASSLGDRSSYNEQFF
TRBJ2-7	TRBV27	CASSLSTSGRLAYEQYF
TRBJ2-7	TRBV27	CASSSSGLAGGPAYEQYF
TRBJ1-3	TRBV19	CASSIVDRISGNTIYF
TRBJ2-2	TRBV6-1	CASSPGGSSTGELFF
TRBJ1-5	TRBV21-1	CASSKRAGIFNQPQHF
TRBJ2-7	TRBV30	CAWSPTSGAYEQYF
TRBJ2-1	TRBV6-2/TRBV6-3	CASSQELAGGASEQFF
TRBJ2-5	TRBV29-1	CSVATSGGAETQYF
TRBJ2-2	TRBV12-3/TRBV12-4	CASSLGGGAAELFF
TRBJ1-4	TRBV7-2	CASSPTVTNEKLFF
TRBJ2-7	TRBV9	CASSVTTGSYEQYF